The present TCR beta chain was sequenced within a study of blood T cells in healthy people across ages. General observations from the study: TCR beta diversity, measured per million T cells, fell in a roughly linear way with age. The study lacked donor CMV status, which possibly confounded expanded clonotype changes.

A sample-barcoded 5' primer and a J-beta primer mix were used in a second PCR of roughly 6 to 11 cycles. Tags on each cDNA molecule came from a template-switch adaptor with 12 random nucleotides. A single record per CDR3 protein comes from TCRdb applying MiXCR to the 5' RACE reads. Here the sample spans about 1.7 million distinct CDR3 sequences, under 30% being singletons. The CDR3 totals 15 residues. Germline CDR1 is WSHSY and CDR2 is SAAADI. Each sample yielded at least 5.5 micrograms of PBMC total RNA. About this clonotype: Its antigen is undetermined. An end of the junction differs from the germline gene, which may be a read error.

The TCR originated in a woman aged 25 to 39 in good health. The chain links TRBV10-2 to TRBJ2-5; D might be TRBD1 or TRBD2, each matching 5 bases. The sequenced material came from blood. The CDR3 DNA reads as TGCGCCAGCAGTGACAGACTACAGGACCAAGAGACCCGGTACTTC. Residues: CASSDRLQDQETRYF.